The rows below give T cell receptor beta chains drawn from one sample of a study of T cell repertoires in cytomegalovirus infection. In TCRdb, the reads were re-called with MiXCR into one record per CDR3 protein. The table has approximately 550,000 distinct CDR3 sequences, 15% to 20% seen once; the top ten hold 20% to 30%. Sequencing was done on a sample of CD8+ T cells from PBMCs. Receptors originate from a human donor in good health (CMV status not recorded). Some clones in this sample may be carry-over from other donors' samples. CDR3s include the opening cysteine and the closing phenylalanine or tryptophan. D genes are given only for firm matches. Size tells how often a clone was seen (once, few, many) or the class of an expanded clone, and some rows leave it out.

v_call: TRBV24-1
d_call: .
j_call: TRBJ2-5
clone_size: .
cdr3_nt: TGTGCCACCAGTCCAGGGGAAAGACAAGAGACCCAGTACTTC
cdr3_aa: CATSPGERQETQYF

v_call: TRBV9
d_call: .
j_call: TRBJ1-1
clone_size: .
cdr3_nt: TGTGCCAGCAGCGTAGAGTCCGGACAGTTGTACACTGAAGCTTTCTTT
cdr3_aa: CASSVESGQLYTEAFF

v_call: TRBV5-6
d_call: .
j_call: TRBJ1-5
clone_size: few
cdr3_nt: TGTGCCAGCAGCTTGAGAACAGAAAATCAGCCCCAGCATTTT
cdr3_aa: CASSLRTENQPQHF

v_call: TRBV5-6
d_call: .
j_call: TRBJ2-7
clone_size: .
cdr3_nt: TGTGCCAGCAGTTTCGCCGGGACAACCTACGAGCAGTACTTC
cdr3_aa: CASSFAGTTYEQYF

v_call: TRBV6-1
d_call: TRBD1
j_call: TRBJ2-3
clone_size: many
cdr3_nt: TGTGCCAGCAGTGCCAGTTGGGACAGCCGCACAGATACGCAGTATTTT
cdr3_aa: CASSASWDSRTDTQYF

v_call: TRBV6-4
d_call: TRBD1
j_call: TRBJ2-3
clone_size: .
cdr3_nt: TGTGCCAGCAGCGAAGACAGGGTACATACGCAGTATTTT
cdr3_aa: CASSEDRVHTQYF

v_call: TRBV4-1
d_call: .
j_call: TRBJ1-1
clone_size: many
cdr3_nt: TGCGCCAGCAGCAAAGGGGGGAACACTGAAGCTTTCTTT
cdr3_aa: CASSKGGNTEAFF

v_call: TRBV7-9
d_call: .
j_call: TRBJ2-2
clone_size: once
cdr3_nt: TGTGCCAGCAGCCACGGGACGGTCACCGAGAACACCGTGGAGCTGTTTTTT
cdr3_aa: CASSHGTVTENTVELFF

v_call: TRBV20-1
d_call: .
j_call: TRBJ2-2
clone_size: once
cdr3_nt: TGCAGTGCTAATCCCTCGAACACCGGGGAGCTGTTTTTT
cdr3_aa: CSANPSNTGELFF

v_call: TRBV12-3/TRBV12-4
d_call: .
j_call: TRBJ1-6
clone_size: .
cdr3_nt: TGTGCCAGCAGCGACTCCCCGCGGGGATATAATTCACCCCTCCACTTT
cdr3_aa: CASSDSPRGYNSPLHF

v_call: TRBV4-2
d_call: .
j_call: TRBJ1-1
clone_size: many
cdr3_nt: TGCGCCAGCAGCCAAGATAGTCGGAACACTGAAGCTTTCTTT
cdr3_aa: CASSQDSRNTEAFF

v_call: TRBV11-2
d_call: .
j_call: TRBJ1-2
clone_size: many
cdr3_nt: TGTGCCAGCAGCTTAGACGACTATGGCTACACCTTC
cdr3_aa: CASSLDDYGYTF

v_call: TRBV7-9
d_call: .
j_call: TRBJ2-7
clone_size: .
cdr3_nt: TGTGCCAGCAGCTTATTGGGGGGGCCTGGATCCCGAAGCCACGAGCAGTACTTC
cdr3_aa: CASSLLGGPGSRSHEQYF

v_call: TRBV12-3/TRBV12-4
d_call: .
j_call: TRBJ2-1
clone_size: many
cdr3_nt: TGTGCCAGCAGTTCTGCAGGGGATGAGCAGTTCTTC
cdr3_aa: CASSSAGDEQFF